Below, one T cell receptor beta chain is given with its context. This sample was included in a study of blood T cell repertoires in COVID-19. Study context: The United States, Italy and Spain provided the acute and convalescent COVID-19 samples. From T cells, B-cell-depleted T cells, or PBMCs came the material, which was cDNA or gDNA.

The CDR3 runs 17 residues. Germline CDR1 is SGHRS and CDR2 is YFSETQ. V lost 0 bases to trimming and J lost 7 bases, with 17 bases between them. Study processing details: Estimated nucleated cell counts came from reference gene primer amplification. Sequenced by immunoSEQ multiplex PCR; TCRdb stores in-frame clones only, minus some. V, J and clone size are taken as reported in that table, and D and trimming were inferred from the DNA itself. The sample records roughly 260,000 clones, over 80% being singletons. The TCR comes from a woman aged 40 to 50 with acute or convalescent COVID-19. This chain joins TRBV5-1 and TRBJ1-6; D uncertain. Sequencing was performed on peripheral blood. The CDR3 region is CASSLVREEGLNSPLHF. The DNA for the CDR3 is TGCGCCAGCAGCTTGGTTCGGGAGGAAGGGTTGAATTCACCCCTCCACTTT.